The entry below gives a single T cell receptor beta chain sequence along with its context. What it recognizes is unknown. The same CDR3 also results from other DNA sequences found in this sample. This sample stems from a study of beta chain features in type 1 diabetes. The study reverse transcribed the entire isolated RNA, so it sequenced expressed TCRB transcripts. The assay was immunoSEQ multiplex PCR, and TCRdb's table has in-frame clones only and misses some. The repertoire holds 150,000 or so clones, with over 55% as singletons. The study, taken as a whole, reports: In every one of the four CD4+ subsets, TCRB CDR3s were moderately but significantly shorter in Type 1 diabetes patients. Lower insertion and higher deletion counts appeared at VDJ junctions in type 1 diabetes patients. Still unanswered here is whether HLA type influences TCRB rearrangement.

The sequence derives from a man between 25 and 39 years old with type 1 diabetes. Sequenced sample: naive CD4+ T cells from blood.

CDR3 sequence: CASSVPGSTDTQYF. For the CDR3, the DNA is TGTGCCAGCAGCGTACCGGGAAGCACAGATACGCAGTATTTT. V is TRBV9 and J is TRBJ2-3; D might be TRBD2 (5 bases). Germline V gives CDR1 SGDLS, CDR2 YYNGEE. This CDR3 is built from 14 residues. Trimming shortened V by 1 base and J by 0 bases, and 6 bases separated the two germline ends.